This TCR beta chain was profiled in a study of T cell changes during pregnancy in multiple sclerosis. Assay: immunoSEQ multiplex PCR; the TCRdb copy retains only in-frame clones and omits some. This sample has about 40,000 clones, with approximately 90% found just once. The sample holds one count of this clone. CDR1 is MNHNY, CDR2 SVGAGI, per germline (reference sequence). V gave up 6 bases and J gave up 0 bases; unmatched junction bases: 5. The CDR3 totals 15 residues. The chain has TRBV6-6 and TRBJ2-4, with 7 bases that match TRBD1. Sequenced material: PBMCs (not recorded whether the cells were cultured). The receptor's source is a female donor with multiple sclerosis, enrolled in a pregnancy study. The CDR3 DNA is TGTGCCAGCAGGTCGGGACAGCTAGCCAAAAACATTCAGTACTTC. It yields the protein CASRSGQLAKNIQYF.